The 6 T cell receptor beta chains below were found in one sample sequenced in a study of blood T cell repertoires in COVID-19. TCRdb's copy holds only in-frame clones and misses some; the assay was immunoSEQ multiplex PCR. The sample carries more than 95,000 clones, 70% to 90% recorded once. Sequenced sample: peripheral blood. The receptors shown here come from a human donor in a cohort sampled during active COVID-19.

J is TRBJ1-1 and V is TRBV5-4; D unclear. The V end lost 4 bases, the J end lost 0 bases, and 13 bases lay between the germline ends. In germline, CDR1 is SGHNT, CDR2 YYREEE (reference sequence). CDR3 length: 15 residues. As DNA, the CDR3 is TGTGCCAGCAGCATCGACAATTACATGAACACTGAAGCTTTCTTT. Translated: CASSIDNYMNTEAFF.

The chain carries TRBV29-1 and TRBJ2-2; tentatively, D is TRBD1 (5 bases). In germline, CDR1 is SQVTM, CDR2 ANQGSEA. V was trimmed by 2 bases and J by 7 bases, leaving 8 bases between them. The CDR3 runs 12 residues. CDR3 residues: CSVEQGSGELFF. In nucleotides, the CDR3 is TGCAGCGTTGAACAGGGTAGCGGGGAGCTGTTTTTT.

The rearrangement links TRBV5-1 to TRBJ2-2, with 7 nucleotides matching TRBD2. J was trimmed by 2 bases and V by 0 bases; bases with no gene match: 7. This CDR3 has 17 amino acids. From germline, CDR1 is SGHRS and CDR2 YFSETQ. This chain's CDR3 is CASSLAGLADNTGELFF. CDR3 nucleotide sequence: TGCGCCAGCAGCTTGGCCGGGCTAGCGGACAACACCGGGGAGCTGTTTTTT.

This clone was counted only a few times. This chain uses TRBV7-6 with TRBJ2-2, with D perhaps TRBD2 (6 bases). The V gene lost 1 base and the J gene lost 6 bases, with 15 bases spanning the gap. The length of the CDR3 is 16 residues. Germline V gene data show CDR1 as SGHVS and CDR2 as FNYEAQ. The CDR3 loop reads CASSLGRLVRAGELFF. The CDR3 region has the DNA TGTGCCAGCAGCTTAGGGCGACTAGTTAGGGCCGGGGAGCTGTTTTTT.

This clone was detected once. This chain joins TRBV7-2 and TRBJ1-2, with D possibly matching TRBD1 (5 bases). The CDR3 is made up of 14 amino acids. With 5 bases removed from V and 4 bases from J, the gap between germline ends came to 14 bases. Germline assignment: CDR1 SGHTA and CDR2 FQGNSA. The CDR3 bases are TGTGCCAGCAGCCCGGACATTCAGTTCTATGGCTACACCTTC. Encoded protein: CASSPDIQFYGYTF.

This chain uses TRBV5-4 with TRBJ2-3; D unclear. Germline V CDR1 and CDR2: SGHNT, YYREEE (reference sequence). This CDR3 has 13 amino acids. V lost 3 bases and J 2 bases, leaving 7 bases between the germline ends. In DNA, the CDR3 is TGTGCCAGCAGCTCGCCGGTCACAGATACGCAGTATTTT. The encoded protein is CASSSPVTDTQYF.